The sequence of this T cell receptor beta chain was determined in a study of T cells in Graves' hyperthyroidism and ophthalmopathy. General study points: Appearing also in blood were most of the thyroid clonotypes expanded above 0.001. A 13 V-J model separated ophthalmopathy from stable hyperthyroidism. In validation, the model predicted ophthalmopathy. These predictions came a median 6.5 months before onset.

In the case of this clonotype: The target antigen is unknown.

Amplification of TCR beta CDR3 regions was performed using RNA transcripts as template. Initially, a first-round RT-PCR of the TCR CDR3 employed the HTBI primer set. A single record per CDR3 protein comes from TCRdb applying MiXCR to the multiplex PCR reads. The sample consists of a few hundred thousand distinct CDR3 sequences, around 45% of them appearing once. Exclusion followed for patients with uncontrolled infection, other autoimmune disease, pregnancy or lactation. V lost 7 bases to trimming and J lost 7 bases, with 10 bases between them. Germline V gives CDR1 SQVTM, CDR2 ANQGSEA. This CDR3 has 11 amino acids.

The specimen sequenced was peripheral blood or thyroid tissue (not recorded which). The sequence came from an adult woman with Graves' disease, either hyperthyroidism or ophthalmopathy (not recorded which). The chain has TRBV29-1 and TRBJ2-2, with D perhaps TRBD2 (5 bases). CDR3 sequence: CSGRRGGELFF. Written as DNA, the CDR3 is TGCAGCGGGAGGCGCGGCGGGGAGCTGTTTTTT.